Listed below are T cell receptor beta chains from one sample, sequenced in a study of blood T cell repertoires in COVID-19. The method was immunoSEQ multiplex PCR; TCRdb's version includes in-frame clones alone and lacks a portion of them. This table has just over 95,000 clones, over 80% appearing once. The sequencing input was peripheral blood. All receptors come from a man at least 80 years old with acute or convalescent COVID-19. Both conserved end residues are part of each CDR3. A D gene is named only where the DNA matches it firmly. Rows may omit the clone size; those that give it use once, few, many or a size class.

-,TRBJ2-3,-,TRBV19,TGTGCCAGTAGTATTGCGCTGAGCACAGATACGCAGTATTTT,CASSIALSTDTQYF
-,TRBJ2-1,-,TRBV19,TGTGCCAGTAGTCAGAGGGGGACTGAGCAGTTCTTC,CASSQRGTEQFF
TRBD2,TRBJ2-7,-,TRBV11-3,TGTGCCAGCCCAATGAGACTAGCGGTAAGTCGGGGTAGCTCCTACGAGCAGTACTTC,CASPMRLAVSRGSSYEQYF
-,TRBJ2-1,-,TRBV30,TGTGCCTGGAGTGTAGGAGAACCAATTTTCGATGAGCAGTTCTTC,CAWSVGEPIFDEQFF
TRBD2,TRBJ2-5,-,TRBV6-2/TRBV6-3,TGTGCCAGCAGCCGTAGCGGGCTCCAAGAGACCCAGTACTTC,CASSRSGLQETQYF
TRBD1,TRBJ2-5,-,TRBV27,TGTGCCAGCAGTTCGACAGGGGGTGAAGAGACCCAGTACTTC,CASSSTGGEETQYF
TRBD1,TRBJ1-1,-,TRBV29-1,TGCAGCGTTGATGGACAGGGCGGCACTGAAGCTTTCTTT,CSVDGQGGTEAFF
TRBD1,TRBJ1-4,-,TRBV28,TGTGCCAGCAGAGGGACAGGCCGTGAAAAACTGTTTTTT,CASRGTGREKLFF
TRBD1,TRBJ1-2,-,TRBV7-9,TGTGCCAGCAGCAAAGGACAGGCTGGCTACACCTTC,CASSKGQAGYTF
-,TRBJ2-7,-,TRBV7-9,TGTGCCAGCAGCTTAGTTGGTGGGGCTAGCGAGTACTTC,CASSLVGGASEYF
TRBD1,TRBJ1-2,-,TRBV13,TGTGCCAGCAGCTTGACAGGGGGCGCGCTCTATGGCTACACCTTC,CASSLTGGALYGYTF
TRBD1,TRBJ1-2,-,TRBV9,TGTGCCAGCAGCGTAGGGGGACAGGGGTATGGCTACACCTTC,CASSVGGQGYGYTF
TRBD1,TRBJ2-7,-,TRBV5-5,TGTGCCAGCAGCTTGACCGGGACAGGGGGGTGGTACGAGCAGTACTTC,CASSLTGTGGWYEQYF
TRBD1,TRBJ2-5,-,TRBV6-2/TRBV6-3,TGTGCCAGCAGCCGCGGGACAGGGGAGACCCAGTACTTC,CASSRGTGETQYF
TRBD1,TRBJ2-2,-,TRBV24-1,TGTGCCACCAGTGACTATCGCCTAGGGACAGGGGGCAACACCGGGGAGCTGTTTTTT,CATSDYRLGTGGNTGELFF
-,TRBJ2-3,once,TRBV3-1/TRBV3-2,TGTGCCAGCAGCCAAGACAATAGCAGAGCGTCCACAGATACGCAGTATTTT,CASSQDNSRASTDTQYF
-,TRBJ2-5,-,TRBV11-2,TGTGCCAGCTCTCCCAAGGTTAGCTTCCAAGAGACCCAGTACTTC,CASSPKVSFQETQYF
-,TRBJ2-7,-,TRBV9,TGTGCCAGCAGCGTAGCTTCGGGTGAGCAGTACTTC,CASSVASGEQYF
-,TRBJ1-5,-,TRBV28,TGTGCCAGCAGTCCACTGGACAGAAATCAGCCCCAGCATTTT,CASSPLDRNQPQHF
-,TRBJ1-2,-,TRBV7-8,TGTGCCAGCAGCTTCCGTGACACTTACTATGGCTACACCTTC,CASSFRDTYYGYTF
TRBD2,TRBJ2-1,-,TRBV28,TGTGCCAGCATTCCCACTAGCGGAGGACGGTACAATGAGCAGTTCTTC,CASIPTSGGRYNEQFF
-,TRBJ2-1,once,TRBV5-1,TGCGCCAGCAGTAGTCAACCCTCGAATGAGCAGTTCTTC,CASSSQPSNEQFF
TRBD1,TRBJ1-4,-,TRBV3-1/TRBV3-2,TGTGCCAGCAGCCAAGGCGGGACAGGGGTTAGTAATGAAAAACTGTTTTTT,CASSQGGTGVSNEKLFF
-,TRBJ1-3,-,TRBV5-1,TGCGCCAGCCGGGCGGGGGGCTATGCCGGAAACACCATATATTTT,CASRAGGYAGNTIYF
-,TRBJ2-1,-,TRBV4-3,TGCGCCAGCAGCCACAGATACCCGGGAGATGAGCAGTTCTTC,CASSHRYPGDEQFF
TRBD1,TRBJ1-5,-,TRBV19,TGTGCCAGTAGCCAGGGGGCGAGGGGTCAGCCCCAGCATTTT,CASSQGARGQPQHF
TRBD1,TRBJ1-5,-,TRBV18,TGTGCCAGCTCACCTCGGGACAGTAATTATCAGCCCCAGCATTTT,CASSPRDSNYQPQHF
TRBD1,TRBJ2-4,-,TRBV30,TGTGCCTGGAATACAGGGGGCAAAAACATTCAGTACTTC,CAWNTGGKNIQYF
-,TRBJ2-7,few,TRBV27,TGTGCCAGCAGTGACCTGGAGCAGGGTAGGCACGAGCAGTACTTC,CASSDLEQGRHEQYF
-,TRBJ2-5,-,TRBV11-3,TGTGCCAGCAGCCCCCCAGGGGCAGAGACCCAGTACTTC,CASSPPGAETQYF
TRBD1,TRBJ1-1,few,TRBV5-1,TGCGCCAGCAGCTTGTACCGACAGGGGCCCACTGAAGCTTTCTTT,CASSLYRQGPTEAFF
TRBD2,TRBJ2-1,-,TRBV27,TGTGCCAGCAGTTTACGGACTAGCGGGGGGGCCTGGTCTAATGAGCAGTTCTTC,CASSLRTSGGAWSNEQFF